This is a list of T cell receptor beta chains from one sample in a study of TIL therapy for anti-PD-1-resistant metastatic lung cancer. Method: immunoSEQ multiplex PCR; TCRdb's copy keeps in-frame clones and lacks some. The table includes tens of thousands of clones, around 79% detected once. The source material was blood, sampled at baseline. Receptor source: a person aged 25-85 years with non-small cell lung cancer. The CDR3 runs from the conserved cysteine through the conserved F or W. Fields, in order: CDR3 DNA, CDR3 protein, clone size, V gene, D gene, J gene. D genes are given only for firm matches. Size is omitted from some rows. Given values are once, few, many or a class for expanded clones.

TGTGCCTGGACGGGACAGGGGGCAGGCTATGGCTACACCTTC	CAWTGQGAGYGYTF	-	TRBV30	TRBD1	TRBJ1-2
TGTGCTAGCAGCCCCCGGGACAGGGGCGAAAAACTGTTTTTT	CASSPRDRGEKLFF	once	TRBV7-7	TRBD1	TRBJ1-4
TGTGCCAGCAGCTTAGCCCGGTCGCTAGCGGGGGCTAGGGATGAGCAGTTCTTC	CASSLARSLAGARDEQFF	-	TRBV7-8	TRBD2	TRBJ2-1
TGTGCCAGCTCACCACGCATGCGGGGGGGAGATACGCAGTATTTT	CASSPRMRGGDTQYF	-	TRBV18	TRBD2	TRBJ2-3
TGTGCCAGCAGCTTAATAGGGGGCCGGAACACTGAAGCTTTCTTT	CASSLIGGRNTEAFF	-	TRBV7-9	TRBD1	TRBJ1-1
TGCGCCAGCCGACGGGACAGGGCTGACTCTGGGGCCAACGTCCTGACTTTC	CASRRDRADSGANVLTF	-	TRBV5-1	TRBD1	TRBJ2-6
TGTGCCAGCAGTTTATTATCTGATCGTCAGCCCCAGCATTTT	CASSLLSDRQPQHF	-	TRBV28	-	TRBJ1-5
TGTGCCAGCACTTCGGAGCTTAGGTCACCCCTCCACTTT	CASTSELRSPLHF	-	TRBV6-5	-	TRBJ1-6
TGTGCCAGCAGCCTTTCAGATACGCAGTATTTT	CASSLSDTQYF	-	TRBV28	-	TRBJ2-3
TGTGCCAGCAGCGGGGAGGGGGTTAGCGAGCAGTACTTC	CASSGEGVSEQYF	-	TRBV4-2	-	TRBJ2-7
TGTGCCAGCAGCTTAGGAACAGGGAGGAACACCGGGGAGCTGTTTTTT	CASSLGTGRNTGELFF	-	TRBV7-2	-	TRBJ2-2
TGTGCCAGCAGCGGGACCCTGGACAATGAGCAGTTCTTC	CASSGTLDNEQFF	-	TRBV5-4	-	TRBJ2-1
TGTGCCAGCAGCCAAATAGACTCGAATGAGCAGTTCTTC	CASSQIDSNEQFF	-	TRBV7-7	-	TRBJ2-1
TGTGCCAGCAGTCTTCTAGCGGGGGGGCCTTACGAGCAGTACTTC	CASSLLAGGPYEQYF	-	TRBV2	TRBD2	TRBJ2-7
TGCGCCAGCAGCTCGTATGACCTGGGACAGGCCCAGACCTATGGCTACACCTTC	CASSSYDLGQAQTYGYTF	few	TRBV5-1	TRBD1	TRBJ1-2
TGTGCCAGCAGCCCCCCCTATCGTCCCTCAGATACGCAGTATTTT	CASSPPYRPSDTQYF	-	TRBV6-5	-	TRBJ2-3
TGCGCCAGCAGCCAAATCATCACAGGGAGCTATGGCTACACCTTC	CASSQIITGSYGYTF	-	TRBV4-3	-	TRBJ1-2
TGTGCCAGCAGTTACTCGGCGAGGGTTGCTGGAAACACCATATATTTT	CASSYSARVAGNTIYF	-	TRBV6-5	-	TRBJ1-3
TGCGCCAGCAGCTTGGATCCCACAGGGTACGGCTATGGCTACACCTTC	CASSLDPTGYGYGYTF	few	TRBV5-1	-	TRBJ1-2
TGTGCCAGCTCACTAACAAAGGGGATAGCAACTAATGAAAAACTGTTTTTT	CASSLTKGIATNEKLFF	-	TRBV18	-	TRBJ1-4
TGTGCCAGCAGCGCCCCTAGCGGGAGCTCCTACGAGCAGTACTTC	CASSAPSGSSYEQYF	-	TRBV6-6	TRBD2	TRBJ2-7
TGTGCCAGCGAGGGGATCTATAATTCACCCCTCCACTTT	CASEGIYNSPLHF	-	TRBV6-1	-	TRBJ1-6
TGTGCCAGTAGGACACGGGTCGGCGAGCAGTACTTC	CASRTRVGEQYF	once	TRBV19	-	TRBJ2-7
TGTGCCAGCAGTTCCCGTCAGCCCCAGCATTTT	CASSSRQPQHF	few	TRBV28	-	TRBJ1-5
TGCGCCAGCAGCTTCCAGGGGGCAGGCACAGATACGCAGTATTTT	CASSFQGAGTDTQYF	-	TRBV5-1	TRBD1	TRBJ2-3
TGTGCCAGCAGCTTACGCTTCGGACAGGCGAACACTGAAGCTTTCTTT	CASSLRFGQANTEAFF	-	TRBV11-2	TRBD1	TRBJ1-1
TGTGCCAGCCGGGAGAATTCACCCCTCCACTTT	CASRENSPLHF	few	TRBV2	-	TRBJ1-6
TGTGCCTGGAGTGACAGGGGGCTAGGTAATCAGCCCCAGCATTTT	CAWSDRGLGNQPQHF	-	TRBV30	TRBD1	TRBJ1-5
TGCAGCGTTGAAAGGGGGGCCACTGAAGCTTTCTTT	CSVERGATEAFF	-	TRBV29-1	-	TRBJ1-1
TGTGCCAGCAGCCCGCAGCCGTACCAAGAGACCCAGTACTTC	CASSPQPYQETQYF	-	TRBV7-3	-	TRBJ2-5
TGCGCCAGCAGCCAACGGCAGCGGGGGGGTACAGATACGCAGTATTTT	CASSQRQRGGTDTQYF	-	TRBV4-1	TRBD2	TRBJ2-3
TGCGCCAGCAGCCCCTCCGGGTTGCGGGGGGGCGGCAATGAGCAGTTCTTC	CASSPSGLRGGGNEQFF	-	TRBV5-1	TRBD2	TRBJ2-1
TGTGCCAGCAGCTCCTCGTTCCAGACTGAAGCTTTCTTT	CASSSSFQTEAFF	-	TRBV7-2	-	TRBJ1-1
TGTGCCTGGAGTGTATTTTATCCCGGGGAGCTGTTTTTT	CAWSVFYPGELFF	few	TRBV30	-	TRBJ2-2
TGCGCCAGCAGCTTGGATGCTAGGTCCGAGCAGTACTTC	CASSLDARSEQYF	-	TRBV5-1	-	TRBJ2-7
TGTGCTAGTGGTACTTATCCCGGGACTAGCGGTGACACCGGGGAGCTGTTTTTT	CASGTYPGTSGDTGELFF	-	TRBV12-5	TRBD2	TRBJ2-2
TGTGCCAGCAGCATAACGGTCGGTCGGGGGGGAGTTCAAGAGACCCAGTACTTC	CASSITVGRGGVQETQYF	once	TRBV28	TRBD2	TRBJ2-5
TGTGCCAGCAGCTTTCCCCAACAGGGGGGACGATTGAATTCACCCCTCCACTTT	CASSFPQQGGRLNSPLHF	-	TRBV13	TRBD1	TRBJ1-6
TGTGCCAGCAGTCTTGGTAGCGGGAGGGGTAATGAGCAGTTCTTC	CASSLGSGRGNEQFF	-	TRBV11-2	TRBD2	TRBJ2-1
TGCAGCGTTGGACAGGGGGCATGGGATACGCAGTATTTT	CSVGQGAWDTQYF	-	TRBV29-1	TRBD1	TRBJ2-3
TGTGCCAGTAGTACCAAGACCCTGGAGAACCACGAGCAGTACTTC	CASSTKTLENHEQYF	-	TRBV19	-	TRBJ2-7
TGTGCCAGCAGTTTGCCGGGACTAGCGGGGATCACAGATACGCAGTATTTT	CASSLPGLAGITDTQYF	-	TRBV28	TRBD2	TRBJ2-3
TGTGCCAGCAGTGTCCAGGGGGGGGCGAATTCACCCCTCCACTTT	CASSVQGGANSPLHF	once	TRBV25-1	TRBD1	TRBJ1-6
TGTGCCACCAGCAGCGACGGGAGCAAAGAGACCCAGTACTTC	CATSSDGSKETQYF	-	TRBV15	-	TRBJ2-5
TGTGCCAGCAGCTTTCGAACCGGGATACACCCCACTGAAGCTTTCTTT	CASSFRTGIHPTEAFF	-	TRBV5-4	-	TRBJ1-1
TGTGCCAGCGGTCTTAACGAGCAGTACTTC	CASGLNEQYF	medium-sized	TRBV7-2	-	TRBJ2-7
TGTGCCAGCAGTGGGAAAAGGAATTCATCTCCAAAGGGGGCCAGCGGGGAGCTGTTTTTT	CASSGKRNSSPKGASGELFF	-	TRBV6-1	TRBD1	TRBJ2-2
TGTGCCAGCATCAACAGGTTTGGAAACACCATATATTTT	CASINRFGNTIYF	few	TRBV6-1	-	TRBJ1-3
TGTGCCAGTAGTATAACCGATGAGCAGTTCTTC	CASSITDEQFF	-	TRBV19	-	TRBJ2-1
TGTGCCAGCAGCGCAGGGACCTCTTTTAATGAAAAACTGTTTTTT	CASSAGTSFNEKLFF	once	TRBV9	-	TRBJ1-4
TGTGCCAGTAGTATCCCCTTAGGGACTAACACCGGGGAGCTGTTTTTT	CASSIPLGTNTGELFF	-	TRBV19	-	TRBJ2-2
TGTGCCAGCTCCCCGACAGGCGGATATGGCTACACCTTC	CASSPTGGYGYTF	few	TRBV18	-	TRBJ1-2
TGTGCCAGCAGCTTGGTATCTTTATCGGGAGGGGAGACCCAGTACTTC	CASSLVSLSGGETQYF	-	TRBV5-6	TRBD2	TRBJ2-5